This TCR beta chain comes out of a study of T cell changes during pregnancy in multiple sclerosis. Using immunoSEQ multiplex PCR, the repertoire was profiled, and TCRdb retains in-frame clones only, with some absent. The sample includes approximately 43,000 clones, around 92% of them seen just once. CDR1 and CDR2 (germline): SGHNT, YYREEE (reference sequence). The trim removed 0 bases at V and 6 bases at J, leaving 9 bases unmatched. CDR3 size: 16 residues. The origin of this receptor is a female donor with multiple sclerosis, enrolled in a pregnancy study. Sequencing was performed on CD8+ T cells from peripheral blood mononuclear cells, taken in the third trimester of pregnancy. The J gene is TRBJ2-7, the V gene TRBV5-4; 10 nucleotides line up with TRBD1. The CDR3 DNA sequence: TGTGCCAGCAGCTTGGTATTGACAGGGGGCCAGGGCGAGCAGTACTTC. This translates into CASSLVLTGGQGEQYF.